Listed here are 27 T cell receptor beta chains from one sample, sequenced in a study of cytomegalovirus exposure and HLA in healthy donors. 60 Vbeta and 13 Jbeta primers were used in PCR. Profiling relied on immunoSEQ multiplex PCR, and the TCRdb table lists in-frame clones only, not all of them. Seen here are some 170,000 clones, around 83% observed once, and the top ten hold less than 5%. Sequenced material: PBMCs. The receptors were gathered from a man aged 45-65 years in good health and CMV-seropositive.

This clone was seen only a few times. The CDR3 bases are TGTGCCAGCAGTATACTTACAGGGACGACAGATACGCAGTATTTT. This translates into CASSILTGTTDTQYF. This chain joins TRBV6-5 and TRBJ2-3; D is perhaps TRBD1 (6 bases). The V gene's germline CDR1 is MNHEY and CDR2 SVGAGI. The V and J ends lost 5 bases and 3 bases respectively, with 15 bases between them. The CDR3 covers 15 residues.

V usage is TRBV5-6 and J usage is TRBJ2-3; TRBD2 agrees at 12 bases. V shed 4 bases and J 1 base; nucleotides not matched to a gene: 4. This CDR3 spans 16 amino acids. Germline V gene lookup returns CDR1 SGHDT and CDR2 YYEEEE. CDR3 DNA sequence: TGTGCCAGCAGCAGCCGACTAGCGGGGGGCACAGATACGCAGTATTTT. As protein: CASSSRLAGGTDTQYF.

As regards this clone: Other DNA variants within this sample encode the same CDR3. This rearrangement joins TRBV14 to TRBJ2-7; TRBD2 might be the D (5 bases). V lost 0 bases, J lost 3 bases, and 15 bases lay in between. From germline, CDR1 is SGHDN and CDR2 FVKESK. The CDR3 runs 16 residues. The CDR3 bases are TGTGCCAGCAGCCAAGAAGGTCGGGGAAAGGGCTACGAGCAGTACTTC. This gives the protein CASSQEGRGKGYEQYF.

This chain joins TRBV7-9 and TRBJ1-4; a possible D gene is TRBD1 (6 bases). V was cut by 5 bases and J by 11 bases, with 12 bases left in between. CDR1 is SEHNR, CDR2 FQNEAQ, per germline (reference sequence). The CDR3 runs to 12 residues. CDR3 residues: CASSPGGRKLFF. CDR3 sequence (DNA): TGTGCCAGCAGCCCCGGGGGGCGGAAACTGTTTTTT.

V usage is TRBV4-1 and J usage is TRBJ1-6; D is undetermined. Germline assignment: CDR1 MGHRA and CDR2 YSYEKL. There are 16 residues in the CDR3. Trimming removed 0 bases at V and 7 bases at J, with 13 bases between. The CDR3 nucleotides are TGCGCCAGCAGCCAAGATGATGGTATCGAGAATTCACCCCTCCACTTT. Protein sequence: CASSQDDGIENSPLHF.

Details on this clone: A read error may account for a junction end that differs from germline. The gene calls are TRBV15 and TRBJ1-1; D perhaps matches TRBD1 (6 bases). The germline V gene has CDR1 LNHNV and CDR2 YYDKDF (reference sequence). The length of the CDR3 is 13 residues. Here the CDR3 reads CATGRDTGIEAFF. The CDR3 nucleotides are TGTGCCACCGGCAGGGACACAGGGATTGAAGCTTTCTTT.

The V call is TRBV4-1, the J call TRBJ1-3; 7 bases are a match to TRBD1. Per the germline V gene, CDR1 is MGHRA and CDR2 is YSYEKL. The CDR3 covers 15 residues. The junction had 3 bases not matched to a gene; V was cut back by 4 bases and J by 0 bases. CDR3 amino acids: CASSPWTGSGNTIYF. DNA of the CDR3: TGCGCCAGCAGCCCGTGGACAGGCTCTGGAAACACCATATATTTT.

The DNA of the CDR3 is TGCGCCAGCAGCCAAGGGGACAGGGCGGGTTCACCCCTCCACTTT. It is translated as CASSQGDRAGSPLHF. The rearrangement joins TRBV4-3 to TRBJ1-6; 9 bases are shared with TRBD1. V dropped 1 base and J dropped 9; count of bases not matched to a gene: 4. The germline gives CDR1 LGHNA, CDR2 YSLEER. The CDR3 is 15 residues long.

A note on this clone: Relative to the germline gene, one junction end is altered; a read error may explain this. The chain is built from TRBV7-9 and TRBJ1-6; D not resolved. This CDR3 comprises 12 residues. Germline loops: CDR1 SEHNR, CDR2 FQNEAQ (reference sequence). The CDR3 reads CSSSLLNSPLHF. As DNA, the CDR3 is TGTTCCAGCAGCTTACTTAATTCACCCCTCCACTTT.

The chain joins TRBV6-6 to TRBJ1-1; no reliable D call. CDR1 is MNHNY and CDR2 is SVGAGI in the germline V gene (reference sequence). The CDR3 has 12 amino acids. Trimming shortened V by 4 bases and J by 3 bases, and 6 bases separated the two germline ends. The CDR3 coding sequence is TGTGCCAGCAGTTCTTTCGACACTGAAGCTTTCTTT. Translating it yields CASSSFDTEAFF.

In DNA, the CDR3 is TGTGCCAGCAGCGTAGGGGGACAAGAGAAGACCCAGTACTTC. The encoded protein is CASSVGGQEKTQYF. The genes are TRBV9 and TRBJ2-5; a possible D gene is TRBD1 (6 bases). This CDR3 is 14 amino acids long. The germline gives CDR1 SGDLS, CDR2 YYNGEE. With 0 bases removed from V and 6 bases from J, the gap between germline ends came to 12 bases.

The chain employs TRBV4-3 and TRBJ1-2; TRBD1 aligns across 7 bases. CDR1 and CDR2 from the germline V gene are LGHNA and YSLEER. The V segment lost 3 bases and the J segment 4 bases; nucleotides outside the gene matches: 5. CDR3 length: 14 amino acids. DNA of the CDR3: TGCGCCAGCAGCCAGACAGGGAGCGTCTATGGCTACACCTTC. This codes for CASSQTGSVYGYTF.

This chain uses TRBV21-1 with TRBJ1-3. TRBV21-1 is marked as a pseudogene. The CDR3 length is 13 residues. In DNA, the CDR3 is TGTGCCAGCAGGATGGGGGGTGGAAACACCATATATTTT. Protein sequence: CASRMGGGNTIYF.

In this sample, this clone turned up a few times. This rearrangement joins TRBV29-1 to TRBJ2-7; tentative D call: TRBD1 (6 bases). V dropped 3 bases and J dropped 7 bases, with 16 bases sitting between them. Per germline, CDR1 SQVTM and CDR2 ANQGSEA. The CDR3 is 13 amino acids. The CDR3 here is CSVDGQGNGEQYF. In DNA form, the CDR3 reads TGCAGCGTTGATGGTCAGGGGAACGGTGAGCAGTACTTC.

The CDR3 spells CASSQVGTAKARGYTF. CDR3 coding DNA: TGCGCCAGCAGCCAAGTTGGGACAGCTAAGGCGCGCGGCTACACCTTC. This sequence joins TRBV4-1 and TRBJ1-2, with 7 bases matching TRBD1. Germline-derived CDR1 and CDR2 are MGHRA and YSYEKL. This CDR3 is built from 16 residues. V shed 1 base and J 8 bases; nucleotides not matched to a gene: 13.

This clone came up a few times. The rearrangement joins TRBV6-5 to TRBJ2-2; a weak D match, TRBD1 (6 bases). V dropped 1 base and J dropped 6 bases, with 12 bases sitting between them. The CDR3 length is 15 residues. Germline values: CDR1 MNHEY, CDR2 SVGAGI. The CDR3 region has the DNA TGTGCCAGCAGTTACTGGCAGGGGAGCGCCGGGGAGCTGTTTTTT. It specifies CASSYWQGSAGELFF.

The CDR3 coding sequence is TGCGCCAGCAGCCAGGGGGACAGAAGTCGTGAGCAGTTCTTC. The encoded protein is CASSQGDRSREQFF. The chain has TRBV4-1 and TRBJ2-1; 7 positions match TRBD1. This CDR3 contains 14 residues. Germline trimming cut 3 bases from V and 9 bases from J; bases unmatched to any gene: 8. Germline loops: CDR1 MGHRA, CDR2 YSYEKL.

V usage is TRBV5-6 and J usage is TRBJ2-7; no firm D call. V lost 1 base and J 2 bases, leaving 10 bases between the germline ends. The CDR3 contains 14 residues. CDR1 and CDR2 from the germline V gene are SGHDT and YYEEEE. CDR3 amino acids: CASSLSFSTYEQYF. The CDR3 DNA reads TGTGCCAGCAGCTTGAGTTTTAGCACCTACGAGCAGTACTTC.

The chain uses TRBV5-6 and TRBJ2-5; D might be TRBD1 (6 bases). CDR3 size: 14 residues. Germline values: CDR1 SGHDT, CDR2 YYEEEE. Trimming pared 0 bases from V and 5 bases from J, leaving 11 bases between. The CDR3 nucleotides read TGTGCCAGCAGCTTGGGTACAGGGACGGAGACCCAGTACTTC. This gives the protein CASSLGTGTETQYF.

V gene TRBV9 combines with J gene TRBJ2-3, with TRBD2 identical over 8 bases. Germline CDR1 is SGDLS and CDR2 is YYNGEE. V lost 0 bases to trimming and J lost 2 bases; unmatched junction nucleotides: 5. This CDR3 comprises 16 residues. The CDR3 DNA reads as TGTGCCAGCAGCGTAGAGGTTAGCGGGGTCACAGATACGCAGTATTTT. Translated: CASSVEVSGVTDTQYF.

V and J are TRBV14 and TRBJ1-2; maybe TRBD1 (6 bases). The CDR3 extends over 12 amino acids. Per the germline V gene, CDR1 is SGHDN and CDR2 is FVKESK. Trimming stripped 4 bases from V and 7 bases from J, with 10 bases between. CDR3 sequence: CASSRGGGGYTF. The CDR3 DNA is TGTGCCAGCAGCCGAGGGGGTGGTGGCTACACCTTC.

The J gene is TRBJ2-3, the V gene TRBV10-3, with TRBD2 identical over 14 bases. V dropped 5 bases and J dropped 3; count of bases not matched to a gene: 4. The CDR3 runs to 16 residues. Germline CDR1 and CDR2: ENHRY and SYGVKD. CDR3 in DNA: TGTGCCATCAGTTCCGGGACTAGCGGGAGAACAGATACGCAGTATTTT. It translates to CAISSGTSGRTDTQYF.

The gene calls are TRBV2 and TRBJ1-1; D unclear. Germline lookup yields CDR1 SNHLY and CDR2 FYNNEI. The CDR3 spans 13 residues. The germline V and J ends were trimmed by 5 bases and 1 base, with 8 bases remaining between them. In DNA, the CDR3 is TGTGCCAGCAGTACTTCAAAGAACACTGAAGCTTTCTTT. It codes for CASSTSKNTEAFF. The full variable domain, with the rest looked up from reference TRBV2 and TRBJ1-1, is EPEVTQTPSHQVTQMGQEVILRCVPISNHLYFYWYRQILGQKVEFLVSFYNNEISEKSEIFDDQFSVERPDGSNFTLKIRSTKLEDSAMYFCASSTSKNTEAFFGQGTRLTVV.

This clone was counted between two and nine times. This chain connects TRBV19 to TRBJ2-1; 11 bases fit TRBD2. In germline, CDR1 is LNHDA, CDR2 SQIVND (reference sequence). Germline trimming cut 6 bases from V and 9 bases from J; bases unmatched to any gene: 4. This CDR3 is 13 amino acids long. CDR3 sequence: CASRTSGAGEQFF. CDR3 nucleotides: TGTGCCAGTAGGACTAGCGGGGCTGGTGAGCAGTTCTTC.

This chain connects TRBV28 to TRBJ2-6; D remains unclear. The CDR3 totals 14 residues. V was shortened by 3 bases and J by 3 bases, with 6 bases between the two germline ends. Germline V gene lookup returns CDR1 MDHEN and CDR2 SYDVKM. This CDR3 reads CASSFRVGANVLTF. CDR3 nucleotides: TGTGCCAGCAGTTTCCGGGTTGGGGCCAACGTCCTGACTTTC. Using reference TRBV28 and TRBJ2-6 for the parts outside the CDR3, the full variable domain is DVKVTQSSRYLVKRTGEKVFLECVQDMDHENMFWYRQDPGLGLRLIYFSYDVKMKEKGDIPEGYSVSREKKERFSLILESASTNQTSMYLCASSFRVGANVLTFGAGSRLTVL.

The chain is built from TRBV10-3 and TRBJ2-4; unclear D gene. Germline V lookup: CDR1 ENHRY, CDR2 SYGVKD. V lost 2 bases to trimming and J lost 6 bases, with 5 bases between them. The CDR3 runs 12 residues. In DNA form, the CDR3 reads TGTGCCATCAGTGAGATCGGAAACATTCAGTACTTC. As protein: CAISEIGNIQYF.

V is TRBV19 and J is TRBJ2-2; 8 nucleotides agree with TRBD1. This CDR3 has 16 residues. J was trimmed by 1 base and V by 4 bases; bases with no gene match: 5. The germline V gene encodes CDR1 LNHDA and CDR2 SQIVND (reference sequence). The CDR3 is CASSTTGTGNTGELFF. The CDR3 DNA sequence: TGTGCCAGTAGTACAACCGGGACAGGGAACACCGGGGAGCTGTTTTTT.